This TCR beta chain comes out of a study of T cells in Graves' hyperthyroidism and ophthalmopathy. As concerns this clonotype: The junction shows a germline mismatch at one end, possibly a read error.

CDR1 and CDR2 (germline): SGHTA, FQGTGA. The CDR3 sequence is 16 residues long. There were TCR beta CDR3 regions amplified from RNA transcripts. HTBI primers were the set used in a first-round RT-PCR of the TCR CDR3. TCRdb re-derived calls from the multiplex PCR reads in MiXCR, one entry per CDR3 protein. There are over 150,000 distinct CDR3 sequences in the sample; roughly a sixth occur only once, and around 52% lies in the top ten. The sample consisted of blood. The chain is built from TRBV7-3 and TRBJ2-1, with TRBD1 matching over 9 bases. The sequence was obtained from a woman aged 45-65 years with Graves' hyperthyroidism. CDR3 loop: CASSPNSGQGYSEQFF. The CDR3 bases are TGTGCCAGCAGCCCGAATTCGGGACAGGGTTACAGTGAGCAGTTCTTC.